The sequence of this T cell receptor beta chain was determined in a study of cytomegalovirus exposure and HLA in healthy donors. For the study at large: Membership in the Caucasian-associated ancestry cluster was found for 81% of roughly 400 genotyped donors. Whole-study findings and limits: Per published reports, the classifier diagnosed cytomegalovirus status with high specificity and sensitivity. Under in vitro conditions, three CMV-associated chains were confirmed as specific for CMV antigens.

PCR involved 60 Vbeta and 13 Jbeta primers. The data were produced by immunoSEQ multiplex PCR, yet TCRdb's version contains in-frame clones alone and is incomplete. The sample records around 100,000 clones, approximately 77% being singletons. As for this clone: Its cognate antigen is unknown.

Donors likely had unrecorded immune exposures despite being nominally healthy when sampled. The CDR3 has 15 residues. The J segment lost 0 bases and the V segment lost 5 bases, leaving 4 bases of the junction unmatched. Germline V lookup: CDR1 SGHAT, CDR2 FQNNGV. The sample consisted of PBMCs. This TCR came from a male donor in good health and CMV-seropositive. V usage is TRBV11-2 and J usage is TRBJ1-3; 7 bases agree with TRBD1. The CDR3 DNA reads TGTGCCAGCAGCGTCCGGACAGGCTCTGGAAACACCATATATTTT. Residues: CASSVRTGSGNTIYF.